This TCR beta chain originates from a study of blood T cell repertoires in COVID-19. Study details: The United States, Italy and Spain supplied acute and convalescent COVID-19 samples.

The germline V gene has CDR1 SGHTA and CDR2 FQGNSA. The length of the CDR3 is 18 residues. The V segment lost 5 bases and the J segment 2 bases; nucleotides outside the gene matches: 11. Profiling relied on immunoSEQ multiplex PCR, and the TCRdb table lists in-frame clones only, not all of them. The table shows roughly 79,000 clones, with around 80% occurring only once. This rearrangement joins TRBV7-2 to TRBJ2-5; TRBD2 agrees at 13 bases. The TCR sequence derives from a man aged 60 to 75 with active or convalescent COVID-19. Input material: peripheral blood. CDR3 coding DNA: TGTGCCAGCAGCCAACTAGCGGGGGGGTTCTCAGGTCAAGAGACCCAGTACTTC. This sequence encodes CASSQLAGGFSGQETQYF.